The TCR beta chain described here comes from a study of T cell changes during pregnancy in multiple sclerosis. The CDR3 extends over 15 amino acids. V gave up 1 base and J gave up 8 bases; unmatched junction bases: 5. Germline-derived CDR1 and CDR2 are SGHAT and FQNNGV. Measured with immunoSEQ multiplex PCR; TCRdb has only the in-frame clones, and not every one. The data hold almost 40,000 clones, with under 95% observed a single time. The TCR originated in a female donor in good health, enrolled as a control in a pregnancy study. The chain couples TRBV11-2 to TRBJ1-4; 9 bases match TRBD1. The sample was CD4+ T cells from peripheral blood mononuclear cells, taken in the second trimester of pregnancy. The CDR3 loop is CASSLGDRDSEKLFF. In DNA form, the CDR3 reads TGTGCCAGCAGCTTAGGGGACAGGGATTCCGAAAAACTGTTTTTT. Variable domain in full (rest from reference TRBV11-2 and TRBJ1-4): EAGVAQSPRYKIIEKRQSVAFWCNPISGHATLYWYQQILGQGPKLLIQFQNNGVVDDSQLPKDRFSAERLKGVDSTLKIQPAKLEDSAVYLCASSLGDRDSEKLFFGSGTQLSVL.